The 13 T cell receptor beta chains reported below all come from one sample, sequenced in a study of response to subunit inactivated influenza vaccine. One entry per CDR3 protein results from TCRdb running MiXCR on the RT-PCR reads. The sample records 450,000 to 550,000 distinct CDR3 sequences, around 25% being singletons. The sample consisted of CD4+ T cells sorted from PBMCs, taken more than 4 days after vaccination. These receptors all come from a man aged 50 to 59 who received an inactivated influenza vaccine.

This clonotype has just a few counts. The chain is built from TRBV5-1 and TRBJ2-1; no clear D. Deletions cut 5 bases from V and 4 bases from J, with 7 bases between. The CDR3 covers 12 residues. The germline gives CDR1 SGHRS, CDR2 YFSETQ. The DNA for the CDR3 is TGCGCCAGCAGACATGATTACAATGAGCAGTTCTTC. It translates to CASRHDYNEQFF. The variable domain in full, completed from reference TRBV5-1 and TRBJ2-1, reads KAGVTQTPRYLIKTRGQQVTLSCSPISGHRSVSWYQQTPGQGLQFLFEYFSETQRNKGNFPGRFSGRQFSNSRSEMNVSTLELGDSALYLCASRHDYNEQFFGPGTRLTVL.

The chain employs TRBV6-5 and TRBJ2-7, with TRBD1 matching over 8 bases. CDR3 length equals 17 residues. Germline CDR1 MNHEY, CDR2 SVGAGI. With 2 bases clipped from V and 3 bases from J, the junction kept 12 bases outside the gene matches. The CDR3 region is CASSYQLTGAPHYEQYF. The DNA of the CDR3 is TGTGCCAGCAGTTACCAACTGACAGGGGCCCCCCACTACGAGCAGTACTTC.

The sample holds a few counts of this clonotype. The chain joins TRBV5-1 to TRBJ2-3; D not resolved. Trimming removed 0 bases at V and 2 bases at J, with 7 bases between. The CDR3 sequence is 14 residues long. The germline CDR1 and CDR2 sequences are SGHRS and YFSETQ. CDR3: CASSLAEVTDTQYF. As DNA, the CDR3 is TGCGCCAGCAGCTTGGCGGAAGTCACAGATACGCAGTATTTT.

There are a few counts of this clonotype. The chain links TRBV29-1 to TRBJ2-1; D call uncertain. CDR3 length: 13 residues. In germline, CDR1 is SQVTM, CDR2 ANQGSEA. Between the trimmed V and J ends, which lost 6 bases and 0 bases, there was a span of 9 bases. CDR3 bases: TGCAGCGTCGCGCTCGGCTCCTACAATGAGCAGTTCTTC. Translating gives CSVALGSYNEQFF.

The chain uses TRBV7-6 and TRBJ1-1; the D is unclear. Trimming took off 5 bases at V and 0 bases at J, with 7 bases between the two ends. Germline CDR1 is SGHVS and CDR2 is FNYEAQ. This CDR3 has 13 residues. This CDR3 is CASSAAMNTEAFF. DNA of the CDR3: TGTGCCAGCAGCGCTGCCATGAACACTGAAGCTTTCTTT.

This clonotype was recorded at least ten times. CDR3 coding DNA: TGTGCCAGCAGCCCCCTCGGGCTATCCCCCCTCCACTTT. Amino acids: CASSPLGLSPLHF. The chain uses TRBV7-2 and TRBJ1-6; D gene uncertain. The V end lost 5 bases, the J end lost 13 bases, and 15 bases lay between the germline ends. The CDR3 runs 13 residues. Germline CDR1 and CDR2: SGHTA and FQGNSA.

This clonotype came up a few times. The chain carries TRBV18 and TRBJ2-2, with TRBD2 identical over 8 bases. The CDR3 totals 17 residues. Germline V gene sequence: CDR1 KGHSH, CDR2 LQKENI. J gave up 4 bases and V 6 bases, and 13 bases lay outside the gene matches. The CDR3 DNA reads TGTGCCAGCTCTCAAACGACACTAGCGGCCTCCACCGGGGAGCTGTTTTTT. It specifies CASSQTTLAASTGELFF.

V usage is TRBV12-3 or TRBV12-4 and J usage is TRBJ2-5, with D maybe TRBD2 (5 bases). V lost 5 bases and J 4 bases, leaving 17 bases between the germline ends. The CDR3 is made up of 15 amino acids. CDR3 nucleotide sequence: TGTGCCAGCAGTGGTACTAAAGGGAGCCTAGAGACCCAGTACTTC. This gives the protein CASSGTKGSLETQYF.

The chain recombines TRBV7-2 with TRBJ1-1; D uncertain. V lost 5 bases to trimming and J lost 8 bases, with 12 bases between them. Germline CDR1 and CDR2: SGHTA and FQGNSA. The CDR3 has 12 residues. CDR3 nucleotide sequence: TGTGCCAGCAGCCCAGGACCGTCAGAAGCTTTCTTT. It yields the protein CASSPGPSEAFF.

This chain uses TRBV5-5 with TRBJ1-6; D is possibly TRBD1 (5 bases). Germline values: CDR1 SGHKS, CDR2 YYEKEE (reference sequence). The CDR3 loop spans 16 amino acids. V lost 3 bases and J lost 11, with 21 bases in between. CDR3 amino acids: CASSYLTDGGRAPLHF. CDR3 nucleotides: TGTGCCAGCAGCTACCTCACGGACGGGGGAAGGGCACCCCTCCACTTT.

This clonotype was recorded a few times. The rearrangement joins TRBV2 to TRBJ2-2; unclear D gene. This CDR3 contains 12 residues. Deletions cut 3 bases from V and 6 bases from J, with 5 bases between. Germline V gene sequence: CDR1 SNHLY, CDR2 FYNNEI. In DNA form, the CDR3 reads TGTGCCAGCAGTGAGTGGCCCGGGGAGCTGTTTTTT. It codes for CASSEWPGELFF.

This clonotype has more than one count but fewer than ten. This chain joins TRBV20-1 and TRBJ2-1; D is ambiguous. Germline assignment: CDR1 DFQATT and CDR2 SNEGSKA (reference sequence). With 4 bases removed from V and 6 bases from J, the gap between germline ends came to 13 bases. The CDR3 totals 13 residues. CDR3 sequence reads: CSATRTRPNEQFF. For the CDR3, the DNA is TGCAGTGCTACCCGGACGCGCCCCAATGAGCAGTTCTTC.

This clonotype came up a few times. The chain recombines TRBV6-5 with TRBJ1-1; the D gene is possibly TRBD1 (6 bases). The length of the CDR3 is 15 residues. Germline CDR1 is MNHEY and CDR2 is SVGAGI. V dropped 2 bases and J dropped 4 bases, with 14 bases sitting between them. CDR3 sequence: CASSYPTGRGTEAFF. The DNA for the CDR3 is TGTGCCAGCAGTTACCCCACAGGGCGCGGCACTGAAGCTTTCTTT.